This paragraph covers one T cell receptor (beta chain) sequence. Its antigen remains unidentified. During its preparation, the TCRbeta library received unique molecular identifiers. TCRdb reprocessed the PCR reads via MiXCR and lists one record per CDR3 protein. This sample has 300,000 to 350,000 distinct CDR3 sequences, with about a quarter found just once. Deletions cut 3 bases from V and 6 bases from J, with 6 bases between. Germline CDR1 DFQATT, CDR2 SNEGSKA (reference sequence). This CDR3 region has 11 residues. These data belong to a study of T-cell reconstitution after alpha-beta-depleted transplantation in children. Study results and caveats: Reported findings indicate that, about two months after transplant, alpha-beta T cells came from several hundred expanded clones, which were derived from non-depleted graft cells. A year post-transplant, T-cell counts and diversity derived mostly from newly produced T cells. TCRbeta diversity was high at day 60 in some patients (a result of surviving recipient T cells and thymic progenitors).

The sample was PBMCs, mostly from graft donor cells, taken 180 days after TCRalphabeta/CD19-depleted stem cell transplant. This TCR was sampled from a male patient younger than 18 who had a stem cell transplant for acute lymphoblastic leukemia, so the T cells may come from the graft donor. The chain is built from TRBV20-1 and TRBJ2-1; D is unclear. In nucleotides, the CDR3 is TGCAGTGCTAGGGTCCCCAATGAGCAGTTCTTC. Translation gives CSARVPNEQFF.